The rows below give T cell receptor beta chains drawn from one sample of a study of cytomegalovirus exposure and HLA in healthy donors. Sequencing was performed with immunoSEQ multiplex PCR; in TCRdb, only in-frame clones are kept and a portion is missing. Of over 150,000 clones in the sample, roughly three quarters were seen once. Sequenced: PBMCs. These receptors were collected from a man aged 30-40 years in good health and CMV-seropositive. Each CDR3 is given with its conserved first and last residue. A D gene is named only where the DNA matches it firmly. Where a row states a size, it is once, few, many or the class of an expanded clone; other rows omit it.

TRBV28	TRBJ1-2	few	TRBD1	CASSSGQGDGYTF	TGTGCCAGCAGTTCCGGACAGGGGGATGGCTACACCTTC
TRBV11-2	TRBJ2-7	-	TRBD2	CASSPPGGYEQYF	TGTGCCAGCAGCCCCCCGGGAGGTTACGAGCAGTACTTC
TRBV11-2	TRBJ2-7	few	TRBD1	CASSLAAGGDEQYF	TGTGCCAGCAGCTTAGCGGCAGGGGGCGACGAGCAGTACTTC
TRBV7-3	TRBJ2-1	once	-	CASSLTLASSYNEQFF	TGTGCCAGCAGCTTAACGCTGGCTAGCTCCTACAATGAGCAGTTCTTC
TRBV9	TRBJ1-1	-	-	CASSLTGRNTEAFF	TGTGCCAGCAGCCTGACGGGAAGGAACACTGAAGCTTTCTTT
TRBV5-6	TRBJ2-2	-	TRBD2	CASSLLPGLAGANTGELFF	TGTGCCAGCAGCTTGTTACCGGGACTAGCGGGAGCGAACACCGGGGAGCTGTTTTTT
TRBV6-5	TRBJ2-5	-	-	CASSSYYRGGGETQYF	TGTGCCAGCAGTTCATACTACAGGGGAGGCGGAGAGACCCAGTACTTC
TRBV7-2	TRBJ2-2	-	TRBD1	CASSRTGGVNGELFF	TGTGCCAGCAGCAGGACAGGGGGCGTGAACGGGGAGCTGTTTTTT
TRBV29-1	TRBJ1-1	-	-	CSVEDNREEAFF	TGCAGCGTTGAAGATAACAGGGAGGAAGCTTTCTTT
TRBV2	TRBJ1-5	-	TRBD1	CASRNTGDQPQHF	TGTGCCAGCAGAAATACAGGGGATCAGCCCCAGCATTTT
TRBV28	TRBJ1-5	-	TRBD1	CASSFRGQGGQPQHF	TGTGCCAGCAGTTTTCGGGGACAGGGAGGTCAGCCCCAGCATTTT
TRBV6-5	TRBJ1-1	-	-	CASRGLNPEAFF	TGTGCCAGCAGGGGCTTGAACCCTGAAGCTTTCTTT
TRBV6-1	TRBJ1-5	-	-	CASSEASGKTDQPQHF	TGTGCCAGCAGTGAAGCGTCAGGAAAAACAGATCAGCCCCAGCATTTT
TRBV5-6	TRBJ2-5	-	TRBD2	CASSSTSGLAETQYF	TGTGCCAGCAGCTCAACTAGCGGACTAGCGGAGACCCAGTACTTC
TRBV7-3	TRBJ2-2	few	TRBD2	CASSPRGGRYGELFF	TGTGCCAGCAGCCCCCGCGGCGGGAGGTACGGGGAGCTGTTTTTT
TRBV5-1	TRBJ1-5	few	TRBD1	CASSLTGDPNQPQHF	TGCGCCAGCAGCTTGACAGGGGACCCCAATCAGCCCCAGCATTTT
TRBV6-1	TRBJ1-5	-	-	CASSEMNGLSNQPQHF	TGTGCCAGCAGCGAAATGAATGGGCTTAGCAATCAGCCCCAGCATTTT
TRBV27	TRBJ2-1	-	TRBD1	CASSLGQVTYNEQFF	TGTGCCAGCAGTTTAGGACAGGTAACCTACAATGAGCAGTTCTTC
TRBV5-4	TRBJ1-5	few	-	CASSLDGGNQPQHF	TGTGCCAGCAGCTTGGACGGGGGCAATCAGCCCCAGCATTTT
TRBV20-1	TRBJ1-2	-	-	CSARVPGGYTF	TGCAGTGCTAGAGTCCCGGGGGGCTACACCTTC
TRBV18	TRBJ2-1	-	TRBD2	CASSPGLAGVTQGEQFF	TGTGCCAGCTCACCAGGTCTAGCGGGAGTTACCCAGGGGGAGCAGTTCTTC
TRBV29-1	TRBJ1-2	-	-	CSVEGPGNYGYTF	TGCAGCGTTGAAGGCCCGGGTAACTATGGCTACACCTTC
TRBV4-3	TRBJ2-1	-	TRBD2	CASSQRLAGGRSEQFF	TGCGCCAGCAGCCAGCGACTAGCGGGGGGAAGGAGTGAGCAGTTCTTC
TRBV7-8	TRBJ2-7	few	TRBD1	CASSLGQGPSYEQYF	TGTGCCAGCAGCTTAGGACAGGGGCCTTCCTACGAGCAGTACTTC
TRBV20-1	TRBJ2-7	-	-	CSARQDYEQYF	TGCAGTGCTAGACAGGACTACGAGCAGTACTTC
TRBV4-2	TRBJ2-1	-	-	CASSRTTLDEQFF	TGTGCCAGCAGCCGAACTACCTTGGATGAGCAGTTCTTC
TRBV12-5	TRBJ2-5	-	-	CASQGRPGGNLQETQYF	TGTGCGAGTCAGGGGCGTCCGGGGGGCAACCTCCAAGAGACCCAGTACTTC
TRBV5-8	TRBJ2-7	-	-	CASSLSRGEQYF	TGTGCCAGCAGCTTGAGCAGAGGCGAGCAGTACTTC
TRBV27	TRBJ1-1	-	-	CASREKDNRDTEAFF	TGTGCCAGCAGGGAAAAAGATAATCGGGACACTGAAGCTTTCTTT
TRBV6-5	TRBJ2-7	-	TRBD2	CASSYRASGTYEQYF	TGTGCCAGCAGTTACCGGGCTAGCGGGACGTACGAGCAGTACTTC
TRBV5-1	TRBJ1-4	-	-	CASSFREGEKLFF	TGCGCCAGCAGCTTCCGGGAGGGCGAAAAACTGTTTTTT
TRBV5-4	TRBJ2-1	-	TRBD2	CASSKGWTSGGAMFF	TGTGCCAGCAGCAAAGGGTGGACTAGCGGGGGGGCCATGTTCTTC
TRBV7-9	TRBJ2-7	-	TRBD1	CASSLHGPGQATYEQYF	TGTGCCAGCAGCTTACACGGCCCGGGACAGGCGACCTACGAGCAGTACTTC
TRBV7-2	TRBJ2-7	-	-	CASSLQGRDEQYF	TGTGCCAGCAGCTTACAGGGCAGGGACGAGCAGTACTTC
TRBV7-7	TRBJ2-3	-	-	CASSPVGGRTDTQYF	TGTGCCAGCAGCCCAGTGGGGGGGCGGACAGATACGCAGTATTTT
TRBV6-1	TRBJ2-7	-	-	CASNQRGATYEQYF	TGTGCCAGCAACCAGCGCGGGGCCACCTACGAGCAGTACTTC
TRBV12-5	TRBJ2-2	-	-	CASGLVITQTIGELFF	TGTGCTAGTGGTTTGGTCATTACCCAGACTATAGGGGAGCTGTTTTTT
TRBV7-9	TRBJ2-2	-	-	CSSSLGRTANTGELFF	TGTTCCAGCAGCCTCGGCCGGACAGCGAACACCGGGGAGCTGTTTTTT
TRBV10-3	TRBJ1-5	-	-	CAISHSNQPQHF	TGTGCCATCAGCCATAGCAATCAGCCCCAGCATTTT
TRBV28	TRBJ2-7	-	-	CASSLGLSYEQYF	TGTGCCAGCAGTTTGGGACTCTCCTACGAGCAGTACTTC
TRBV18	TRBJ1-4	-	-	CASSPLTIPTNEKLFF	TGTGCCAGCTCACCACTTACAATTCCAACTAATGAAAAACTGTTTTTT
TRBV6-5	TRBJ1-2	few	-	CASSVYNYGYTF	TGTGCCAGCAGTGTGTATAACTATGGCTACACCTTC
TRBV4-3	TRBJ2-1	few	TRBD1	CASSQDMGQGYNEQFF	TGCGCCAGCAGCCAAGATATGGGACAGGGATACAATGAGCAGTTCTTC
TRBV19	TRBJ1-6	-	TRBD1	CASSIARGLDSPLHF	TGTGCCAGTAGTATAGCCAGGGGGTTGGATTCACCCCTCCACTTT
TRBV10-1	TRBJ1-1	few	-	CASSVEGVGTEAFF	TGCGCCAGCAGTGTGGAGGGAGTGGGCACTGAAGCTTTCTTT
TRBV10-3	TRBJ2-2	-	-	CAITPEVPNTGELFF	TGTGCCATCACCCCGGAGGTCCCGAACACCGGGGAGCTGTTTTTT
TRBV7-3	TRBJ2-5	once	TRBD2	CASSPGLVVTETQYF	TGTGCCAGCAGCCCGGGACTAGTGGTGACGGAGACCCAGTACTTC
TRBV5-1	TRBJ1-3	-	-	CASSIGQSGNTIYF	TGCGCCAGCAGCATTGGACAGAGCGGAAACACCATATATTTT
TRBV10-3	TRBJ2-7	-	-	CAISESTDNREQYF	TGTGCCATCAGTGAGTCGACAGACAATCGGGAGCAGTACTTC
TRBV18	TRBJ2-2	-	TRBD2	CASSPSGTNSGELFF	TGTGCCAGCTCACCGTCCGGGACTAATTCCGGGGAGCTGTTTTTT
TRBV29-1	TRBJ1-5	-	-	CSVGRGSNQPQHF	TGCAGCGTGGGCCGGGGTAGCAATCAGCCCCAGCATTTT
TRBV4-1	TRBJ2-7	-	TRBD2	CASSPETSGRAYEQYF	TGCGCCAGCAGCCCAGAGACTAGCGGGAGGGCCTACGAGCAGTACTTC
TRBV6-5	TRBJ2-3	-	TRBD1	CASRTGTGFSDTQYF	TGTGCCAGCAGAACCGGGACAGGGTTTTCAGATACGCAGTATTTT
TRBV28	TRBJ1-1	once	-	CASSLYSGNTEAFF	TGTGCCAGCAGTTTATATTCCGGGAACACTGAAGCTTTCTTT
TRBV27	TRBJ1-1	-	TRBD1	CASSPWTGARDTEAFF	TGTGCCAGCAGTCCCTGGACAGGAGCACGGGACACTGAAGCTTTCTTT
TRBV28	TRBJ2-1	-	-	CASSPRTGQGKGYNEQFF	TGTGCCAGCAGCCCACGGACGGGTCAGGGCAAGGGGTACAATGAGCAGTTCTTC
TRBV18	TRBJ1-5	once	-	CASSPQGGSNQPQHF	TGTGCCAGCTCACCACAGGGGGGGAGCAATCAGCCCCAGCATTTT